Listed below are T cell receptor beta chains from one sample, sequenced in a study of blood T cells in healthy people across ages. One entry per CDR3 protein results from TCRdb running MiXCR on the 5' RACE reads. This sample has more than 1 million distinct CDR3 sequences, with 40% to 55% found just once. Sequencing used blood. The receptors shown here come from a woman between 55 and 75 years old in good health. Each CDR3 is given with its conserved first and last residue. D genes are given only for firm matches. Where a row states a size, it is once, few, many or the class of an expanded clone; other rows omit it.

v_gene: TRBV10-2; abundance: NA; d_gene: NA; j_gene: TRBJ2-1; CDR3nt: TGCGCCAGCAGTCGGGGGATTCTCTACAATGAGCAGTTCTTC; CDR3aa: CASSRGILYNEQFF
v_gene: TRBV7-2; abundance: few; d_gene: NA; j_gene: TRBJ2-1; CDR3nt: TGTGCCAGCAGTGTAACAGAAGCCTACAATGAGCAGTTCTTC; CDR3aa: CASSVTEAYNEQFF
v_gene: TRBV2; abundance: few; d_gene: TRBD2; j_gene: TRBJ2-5; CDR3nt: TGTGCCAGCAGTGGGGGACTAGCGGCGGTGGAGACCCAGTACTTC; CDR3aa: CASSGGLAAVETQYF
v_gene: TRBV6-6; abundance: few; d_gene: NA; j_gene: TRBJ1-4; CDR3nt: TGTGCCAGCAGGAGCAAGGGAGGAGAAAAACTGTTTTTT; CDR3aa: CASRSKGGEKLFF
v_gene: TRBV20-1; abundance: NA; d_gene: NA; j_gene: TRBJ2-2; CDR3nt: TGCAGTGCCGGCAGGGTGGAGGACACCGGGGAGCTGTTTTTT; CDR3aa: CSAGRVEDTGELFF
v_gene: TRBV10-3; abundance: few; d_gene: TRBD2; j_gene: TRBJ2-7; CDR3nt: TGTGCCATCAGTCCTAGCGGGAGTCACTACGAGCAGTACTTC; CDR3aa: CAISPSGSHYEQYF
v_gene: TRBV7-9; abundance: NA; d_gene: NA; j_gene: TRBJ2-7; CDR3nt: TGTGCCAGCAGCTTAGCGGGTCCGTTCAGGGAAGTCTACGAGCAGTACTTC; CDR3aa: CASSLAGPFREVYEQYF
v_gene: TRBV3-1; abundance: NA; d_gene: TRBD2; j_gene: TRBJ2-7; CDR3nt: TGTGCCAGCAGCCAAGCCAGGACTAGCGGGCGCGAGCAGTACTTC; CDR3aa: CASSQARTSGREQYF
v_gene: TRBV5-4; abundance: NA; d_gene: TRBD1; j_gene: TRBJ1-4; CDR3nt: TGTGCCAGCAGCTCGGGTGGACAGGTTACAAATGAAAAACTGTTTTTT; CDR3aa: CASSSGGQVTNEKLFF
v_gene: TRBV30; abundance: NA; d_gene: NA; j_gene: TRBJ1-1; CDR3nt: TGTGCCTGGTCGAACAGCCTGAACACTGAAGCTTTCTTT; CDR3aa: CAWSNSLNTEAFF
v_gene: TRBV5-6; abundance: once; d_gene: TRBD1; j_gene: TRBJ1-1; CDR3nt: TGTGCCAGCAGCGTGGGACAGTCGAACACTGAAGCTTTCTTT; CDR3aa: CASSVGQSNTEAFF
v_gene: TRBV29-1; abundance: once; d_gene: NA; j_gene: TRBJ2-7; CDR3nt: TGCAGCGGGGTAAAGCAGGGGACCTACGAGCAGTACTTC; CDR3aa: CSGVKQGTYEQYF
v_gene: TRBV24-1; abundance: NA; d_gene: TRBD2; j_gene: TRBJ2-1; CDR3nt: TGTGCCACCAGTGCCCTGCCGACTAGCGAAGATGAGCAGTTCTTC; CDR3aa: CATSALPTSEDEQFF
v_gene: TRBV21-1; abundance: NA; d_gene: NA; j_gene: TRBJ2-3; CDR3nt: TGTGCCAGCAGCAAGGGTGGGGACAGAGATAGTAATCCGACAGATACGCAGTATTTT; CDR3aa: CASSKGGDRDSNPTDTQYF
v_gene: TRBV5-1; abundance: NA; d_gene: NA; j_gene: TRBJ1-1; CDR3nt: TGCGCCAGCAGCTTGCATCCAGCCACGAACACTGAAGCTTTCTTT; CDR3aa: CASSLHPATNTEAFF